The T cell receptor beta chain described here comes from a study of T cell responses to AZD1222 COVID-19 vaccine. Trimming took 1 base from V and 6 from J; bases not matched to a gene: 2. In germline, CDR1 is SGHTA, CDR2 FQGTGA. This CDR3 has 13 amino acids. Overall study findings and caveats: A rise in Spike-specific TCR breadth and depth followed two AZD1222 doses. CD4 TCRs linked to vaccination spanned spike, dominating at 160-218 and 743-854.

To note about this clone: Its target is unknown.

Here immunoSEQ multiplex PCR was the method, and the copy in TCRdb shows in-frame clones only, minus some. The sample has 95,000 to 110,000 clones, around 91% seen once. The J gene is TRBJ1-1, the V gene TRBV7-3, with TRBD1 matching 7 bases. Sample: peripheral blood, taken on day 0 of AZD1222 vaccination. The sequence derives from an adult in good health. The CDR3 loop reads CASSLRDRSEAFF. In DNA form, the CDR3 reads TGTGCCAGCAGCTTAAGGGACAGATCTGAAGCTTTCTTT.